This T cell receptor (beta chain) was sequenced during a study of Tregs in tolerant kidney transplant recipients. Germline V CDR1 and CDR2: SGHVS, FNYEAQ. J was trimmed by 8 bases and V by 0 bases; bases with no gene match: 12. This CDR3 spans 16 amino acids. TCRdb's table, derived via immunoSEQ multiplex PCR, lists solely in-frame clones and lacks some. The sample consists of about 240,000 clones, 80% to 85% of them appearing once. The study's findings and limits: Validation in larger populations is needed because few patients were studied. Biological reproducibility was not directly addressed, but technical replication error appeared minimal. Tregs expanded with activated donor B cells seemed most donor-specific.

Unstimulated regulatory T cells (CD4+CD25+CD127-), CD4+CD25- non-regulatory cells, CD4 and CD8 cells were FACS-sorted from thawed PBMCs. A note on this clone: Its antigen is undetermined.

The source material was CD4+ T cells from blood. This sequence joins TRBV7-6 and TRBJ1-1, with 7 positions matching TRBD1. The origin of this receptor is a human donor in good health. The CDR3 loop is CASSLALNRGGGEAFF. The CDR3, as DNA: TGTGCCAGCAGCTTAGCGCTGAACAGGGGAGGAGGGGAAGCTTTCTTT. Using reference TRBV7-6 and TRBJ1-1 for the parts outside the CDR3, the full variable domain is GAGVSQSPRYKVTKRGQDVALRCDPISGHVSLYWYRQALGQGPEFLTYFNYEAQQDKSGLPNDRFSAERPEGSISTLTIQRTEQRDSAMYRCASSLALNRGGGEAFFGQGTRLTVV.